This TCR beta chain was identified in a study of blood T cells in healthy people across ages. A second PCR, run for roughly 7 to 11 cycles, used a sample-barcoded 5' primer plus a J-beta primer mix. Every cDNA was tagged by a template-switch adaptor with 12 random nucleotides. A single record per CDR3 protein comes from TCRdb applying MiXCR to the 5' RACE reads. Among 790,000 or so distinct CDR3 sequences listed, roughly 50% were seen once. This clonotype was seen a single time. CDR3 length: 14 amino acids. CDR1 and CDR2 from the germline V gene are LGHDT and YNNKEL (reference sequence). The sample comprised blood. The TCR originated in a man in his forties or fifties in good health. The gene calls are TRBV3-1 and TRBJ2-4, with D perhaps TRBD1 (6 bases). The J call may be in error: the DNA end matches TRBJ2-7 better. The CDR3 region has the DNA TGTGCCAGCAGCCAAGGACAGGAAAGATACGAGCAGTACTTC. It translates to CASSQGQERYEQYF.